The rows below give T cell receptor beta chains drawn from one sample of a study of blood T cells in healthy people across ages. TCRdb reprocessed the 5' RACE reads with MiXCR, giving one entry per CDR3 protein. The table has more than 1 million distinct CDR3 sequences, under 55% seen once. Specimen: blood. These TCRs come from a woman aged 55-70 years in good health. Both conserved end residues are trimmed from each CDR3.

j_call v_call cdr3_aa
TRBJ2-7 TRBV7-6 ASSLVPSDEQY
TRBJ1-2 TRBV20-1 SARGQEGYGYT
TRBJ2-3 TRBV20-1 SAIAPGRQGVIWTSTDTQY
TRBJ2-1 TRBV6-1 ASTRTGTSEPSSYNEQF
TRBJ2-3 TRBV6-5 ASSYGAGTSGTDTQY
TRBJ2-3 TRBV20-1 SAEGTSGISRVTDTQY
TRBJ2-7 TRBV7-2 ASSLVAGSLSYEQY
TRBJ2-2 TRBV6-6 ASSPGTVTGELF
TRBJ2-1 TRBV10-3 AISEFDRGRKNEQF
TRBJ2-5 TRBV20-1 SARDPGPGAQY
TRBJ2-1 TRBV24-1 ATSAQGSGEQF
TRBJ2-5 TRBV15 ATSRVPAGGQETQY
- TRBV5-1 ASSRDPSYNEQY
TRBJ2-3 TRBV20-1 SALTGGPNTDTQY
TRBJ2-3 TRBV9 ASSVAGGMNTDTQY
TRBJ2-1 TRBV5-5 ASSLSSSGGFSYNEQF
- TRBV7-9 ASSFSPAGSYEQY
TRBJ2-3 TRBV28 ASSLSGGVGTDTQY
TRBJ2-1 TRBV20-1 SATGQGRVYNEQF
TRBJ2-4 TRBV2 ASRPGGVNIQY
TRBJ1-1 TRBV28 ASSFPGHLEAF
TRBJ1-2 TRBV18 ASSPSRDRGGGYT
TRBJ2-1 TRBV20-1 SARDLATSGYNEQF
TRBJ1-5 TRBV6-1 ASSEALGANQPQH